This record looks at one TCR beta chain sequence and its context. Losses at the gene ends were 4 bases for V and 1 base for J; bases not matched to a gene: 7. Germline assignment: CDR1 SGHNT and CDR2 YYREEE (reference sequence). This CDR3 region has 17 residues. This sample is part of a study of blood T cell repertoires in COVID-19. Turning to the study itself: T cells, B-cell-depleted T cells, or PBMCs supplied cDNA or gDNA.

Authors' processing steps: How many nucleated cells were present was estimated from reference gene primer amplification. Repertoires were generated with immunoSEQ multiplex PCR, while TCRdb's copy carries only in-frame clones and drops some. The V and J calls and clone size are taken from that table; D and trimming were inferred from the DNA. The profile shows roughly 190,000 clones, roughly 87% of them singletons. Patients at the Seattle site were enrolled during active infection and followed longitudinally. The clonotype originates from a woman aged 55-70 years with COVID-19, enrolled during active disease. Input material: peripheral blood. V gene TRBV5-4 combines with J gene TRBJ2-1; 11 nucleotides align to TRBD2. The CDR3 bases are TGTGCCAGCAGCAAAGGGACTAGCGGAATATCCTACAATGAGCAGTTCTTC. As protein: CASSKGTSGISYNEQFF. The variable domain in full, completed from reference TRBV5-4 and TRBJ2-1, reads ETGVTQSPTHLIKTRGQQVTLRCSSQSGHNTVSWYQQALGQGPQFIFQYYREEENGRGNFPPRFSGLQFPNYSSELNVNALELDDSALYLCASSKGTSGISYNEQFFGPGTRLTVL.